Sequencing of this TCR beta chain was carried out in a study of blood T cell dynamics during melanoma immunotherapy (dated by TCRdb to the early 2020s). Describing the broader study: Patients with metastatic melanoma were treated with first-line pembrolizumab or nivolumab plus ipilimumab as standard of care in the United Kingdom. To identify early correlates of response, the study profiled peripheral T cell receptor repertoires in patients with metastatic melanoma before and after one cycle of checkpoint inhibitor therapy. Consecutive patients formed a training cohort, and a further independent group of patients from the same centre was pooled into an external validation set.

For every bulk PBMC sample, a fixed 350 ng of DNA was loaded. TCR beta CDR3 sequences were amplified from genomic DNA using the immunoSEQ TCRb Assay kit according to manufacturer instructions. The KAPA Library Quantification Kit for Illumina platforms was used to quantify the pooled libraries by qPCR. Pooled libraries were clustered at roughly 0.6-1.2 pM and sequenced on an Illumina NextSeq 500. The authors' analysis ran thus. The TCR data were analyzed using immunoSEQ ANALYZER and the R LymphoSeq package. A rearrangement efficiency score was calculated as productive divided by the sum of productive and non-productive CDR3 sequences. Clonality was assessed using the Gini coefficient and diversity using the Renyi index at alpha=1, with pairwise comparisons between timepoints within each patient. In LymphoSeq, clonal relatedness was computed using an edit distance of 3, and repertoire similarity was computed using the Bhattacharyya coefficient. To classify response, a linear discriminant analysis based on week-3 changes in clonality and diversity was built using the R MASS and caret packages. TCRdb provides this immuneACCESS table in a form limited to in-frame rearrangements. Some clones are lacking; in checked studies, under half of them reflect an unresolved V gene, and why the rest are absent is not known. Clone size and the V and J calls come from that table; the DNA yielded D and trimming. The sample yields over 4,500 clones; about 87% were counted once. The ten top clones hold roughly 17% of the sample.

Trimming accounts for 6 bases at V and 9 bases at J, while the number of junction bases matched to no gene is 15. Looking up the germline V gene yields CDR1 SGHDN and CDR2 FVKESK. Inclusive of the bounding cysteine and phenylalanine, the CDR3 is 18 residues long. Left in the record is the CDR3 DNA by itself, 54 bases read in frame from the first base. On this clone: Its target antigen remains unknown. Base-call qualities are not available, and no considerably larger clone is one nucleotide away.

The meaning of the sample's time point label: pre-treatment baseline. Blood samples were taken before treatment (T0) and at week 3 (W3), following the first cycle of checkpoint blockade. Except for two patients with rapid clinical progression, response was assessed 12 weeks after the first infusion by RECIST 1.1; disease control meant complete response, partial response or stable disease. Patients were excluded for prior systemic cancer treatment, concomitant immunosuppressant therapy or synchronous other active malignancies. TCR beta was sequenced in both bulk PBMC and plasma cell-free DNA in order to track circulating cells as well as T cell turnover. Lymphoprep and SepMate tubes were used to isolate PBMC from blood, and red cell lysis was then performed. DNA from PBMC and sorted T cell subsets was extracted with QIAamp DNA Blood Mini kits. What the research found in general, with its limitations: The study could not determine whether the T cell clones driving repertoire changes were melanoma-specific or reflected general immune activation. A bifurcated reorganization of the PBMC repertoire at W3, with increased clonality or increased diversity, was observed in patients who later achieved disease control, unlike in progressors. The relatively small sample size was acknowledged as potentially limiting generalization of the results.

This receptor was obtained from a human donor with melanoma. The sample consisted of blood, taken from a patient treated with checkpoint blockade. The rearranged segments are TRBV14 and TRBJ2-1; TRBD2 aligns with 15 central bases. The CDR3 region: CASSSGLAGGAQRGEQFF. DNA sequence: TGTGCCAGCAGTTCGGGACTAGCGGGAGGAGCCCAAAGGGGTGAGCAGTTCTTC.